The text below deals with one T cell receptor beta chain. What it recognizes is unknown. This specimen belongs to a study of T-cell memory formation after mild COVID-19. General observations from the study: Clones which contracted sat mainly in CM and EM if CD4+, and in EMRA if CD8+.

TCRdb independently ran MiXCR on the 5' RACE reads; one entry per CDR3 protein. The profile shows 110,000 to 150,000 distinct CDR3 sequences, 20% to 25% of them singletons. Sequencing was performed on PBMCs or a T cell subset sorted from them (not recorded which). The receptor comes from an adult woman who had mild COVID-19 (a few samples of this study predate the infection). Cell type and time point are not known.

This CDR3 is CASSPGGTQPQHF. The CDR3 nucleotides read TGTGCCAGCAGCCCAGGGGGCACTCAGCCCCAGCATTTT. The chain is built from TRBV7-9 and TRBJ1-5, with TRBD1 matching 8 bases. V trimming: 5 bases; J trimming: 6 bases; junction bases outside the gene matches: 3. CDR1 is SEHNR and CDR2 is FQNEAQ in the germline V gene (reference sequence). The CDR3 totals 13 residues.